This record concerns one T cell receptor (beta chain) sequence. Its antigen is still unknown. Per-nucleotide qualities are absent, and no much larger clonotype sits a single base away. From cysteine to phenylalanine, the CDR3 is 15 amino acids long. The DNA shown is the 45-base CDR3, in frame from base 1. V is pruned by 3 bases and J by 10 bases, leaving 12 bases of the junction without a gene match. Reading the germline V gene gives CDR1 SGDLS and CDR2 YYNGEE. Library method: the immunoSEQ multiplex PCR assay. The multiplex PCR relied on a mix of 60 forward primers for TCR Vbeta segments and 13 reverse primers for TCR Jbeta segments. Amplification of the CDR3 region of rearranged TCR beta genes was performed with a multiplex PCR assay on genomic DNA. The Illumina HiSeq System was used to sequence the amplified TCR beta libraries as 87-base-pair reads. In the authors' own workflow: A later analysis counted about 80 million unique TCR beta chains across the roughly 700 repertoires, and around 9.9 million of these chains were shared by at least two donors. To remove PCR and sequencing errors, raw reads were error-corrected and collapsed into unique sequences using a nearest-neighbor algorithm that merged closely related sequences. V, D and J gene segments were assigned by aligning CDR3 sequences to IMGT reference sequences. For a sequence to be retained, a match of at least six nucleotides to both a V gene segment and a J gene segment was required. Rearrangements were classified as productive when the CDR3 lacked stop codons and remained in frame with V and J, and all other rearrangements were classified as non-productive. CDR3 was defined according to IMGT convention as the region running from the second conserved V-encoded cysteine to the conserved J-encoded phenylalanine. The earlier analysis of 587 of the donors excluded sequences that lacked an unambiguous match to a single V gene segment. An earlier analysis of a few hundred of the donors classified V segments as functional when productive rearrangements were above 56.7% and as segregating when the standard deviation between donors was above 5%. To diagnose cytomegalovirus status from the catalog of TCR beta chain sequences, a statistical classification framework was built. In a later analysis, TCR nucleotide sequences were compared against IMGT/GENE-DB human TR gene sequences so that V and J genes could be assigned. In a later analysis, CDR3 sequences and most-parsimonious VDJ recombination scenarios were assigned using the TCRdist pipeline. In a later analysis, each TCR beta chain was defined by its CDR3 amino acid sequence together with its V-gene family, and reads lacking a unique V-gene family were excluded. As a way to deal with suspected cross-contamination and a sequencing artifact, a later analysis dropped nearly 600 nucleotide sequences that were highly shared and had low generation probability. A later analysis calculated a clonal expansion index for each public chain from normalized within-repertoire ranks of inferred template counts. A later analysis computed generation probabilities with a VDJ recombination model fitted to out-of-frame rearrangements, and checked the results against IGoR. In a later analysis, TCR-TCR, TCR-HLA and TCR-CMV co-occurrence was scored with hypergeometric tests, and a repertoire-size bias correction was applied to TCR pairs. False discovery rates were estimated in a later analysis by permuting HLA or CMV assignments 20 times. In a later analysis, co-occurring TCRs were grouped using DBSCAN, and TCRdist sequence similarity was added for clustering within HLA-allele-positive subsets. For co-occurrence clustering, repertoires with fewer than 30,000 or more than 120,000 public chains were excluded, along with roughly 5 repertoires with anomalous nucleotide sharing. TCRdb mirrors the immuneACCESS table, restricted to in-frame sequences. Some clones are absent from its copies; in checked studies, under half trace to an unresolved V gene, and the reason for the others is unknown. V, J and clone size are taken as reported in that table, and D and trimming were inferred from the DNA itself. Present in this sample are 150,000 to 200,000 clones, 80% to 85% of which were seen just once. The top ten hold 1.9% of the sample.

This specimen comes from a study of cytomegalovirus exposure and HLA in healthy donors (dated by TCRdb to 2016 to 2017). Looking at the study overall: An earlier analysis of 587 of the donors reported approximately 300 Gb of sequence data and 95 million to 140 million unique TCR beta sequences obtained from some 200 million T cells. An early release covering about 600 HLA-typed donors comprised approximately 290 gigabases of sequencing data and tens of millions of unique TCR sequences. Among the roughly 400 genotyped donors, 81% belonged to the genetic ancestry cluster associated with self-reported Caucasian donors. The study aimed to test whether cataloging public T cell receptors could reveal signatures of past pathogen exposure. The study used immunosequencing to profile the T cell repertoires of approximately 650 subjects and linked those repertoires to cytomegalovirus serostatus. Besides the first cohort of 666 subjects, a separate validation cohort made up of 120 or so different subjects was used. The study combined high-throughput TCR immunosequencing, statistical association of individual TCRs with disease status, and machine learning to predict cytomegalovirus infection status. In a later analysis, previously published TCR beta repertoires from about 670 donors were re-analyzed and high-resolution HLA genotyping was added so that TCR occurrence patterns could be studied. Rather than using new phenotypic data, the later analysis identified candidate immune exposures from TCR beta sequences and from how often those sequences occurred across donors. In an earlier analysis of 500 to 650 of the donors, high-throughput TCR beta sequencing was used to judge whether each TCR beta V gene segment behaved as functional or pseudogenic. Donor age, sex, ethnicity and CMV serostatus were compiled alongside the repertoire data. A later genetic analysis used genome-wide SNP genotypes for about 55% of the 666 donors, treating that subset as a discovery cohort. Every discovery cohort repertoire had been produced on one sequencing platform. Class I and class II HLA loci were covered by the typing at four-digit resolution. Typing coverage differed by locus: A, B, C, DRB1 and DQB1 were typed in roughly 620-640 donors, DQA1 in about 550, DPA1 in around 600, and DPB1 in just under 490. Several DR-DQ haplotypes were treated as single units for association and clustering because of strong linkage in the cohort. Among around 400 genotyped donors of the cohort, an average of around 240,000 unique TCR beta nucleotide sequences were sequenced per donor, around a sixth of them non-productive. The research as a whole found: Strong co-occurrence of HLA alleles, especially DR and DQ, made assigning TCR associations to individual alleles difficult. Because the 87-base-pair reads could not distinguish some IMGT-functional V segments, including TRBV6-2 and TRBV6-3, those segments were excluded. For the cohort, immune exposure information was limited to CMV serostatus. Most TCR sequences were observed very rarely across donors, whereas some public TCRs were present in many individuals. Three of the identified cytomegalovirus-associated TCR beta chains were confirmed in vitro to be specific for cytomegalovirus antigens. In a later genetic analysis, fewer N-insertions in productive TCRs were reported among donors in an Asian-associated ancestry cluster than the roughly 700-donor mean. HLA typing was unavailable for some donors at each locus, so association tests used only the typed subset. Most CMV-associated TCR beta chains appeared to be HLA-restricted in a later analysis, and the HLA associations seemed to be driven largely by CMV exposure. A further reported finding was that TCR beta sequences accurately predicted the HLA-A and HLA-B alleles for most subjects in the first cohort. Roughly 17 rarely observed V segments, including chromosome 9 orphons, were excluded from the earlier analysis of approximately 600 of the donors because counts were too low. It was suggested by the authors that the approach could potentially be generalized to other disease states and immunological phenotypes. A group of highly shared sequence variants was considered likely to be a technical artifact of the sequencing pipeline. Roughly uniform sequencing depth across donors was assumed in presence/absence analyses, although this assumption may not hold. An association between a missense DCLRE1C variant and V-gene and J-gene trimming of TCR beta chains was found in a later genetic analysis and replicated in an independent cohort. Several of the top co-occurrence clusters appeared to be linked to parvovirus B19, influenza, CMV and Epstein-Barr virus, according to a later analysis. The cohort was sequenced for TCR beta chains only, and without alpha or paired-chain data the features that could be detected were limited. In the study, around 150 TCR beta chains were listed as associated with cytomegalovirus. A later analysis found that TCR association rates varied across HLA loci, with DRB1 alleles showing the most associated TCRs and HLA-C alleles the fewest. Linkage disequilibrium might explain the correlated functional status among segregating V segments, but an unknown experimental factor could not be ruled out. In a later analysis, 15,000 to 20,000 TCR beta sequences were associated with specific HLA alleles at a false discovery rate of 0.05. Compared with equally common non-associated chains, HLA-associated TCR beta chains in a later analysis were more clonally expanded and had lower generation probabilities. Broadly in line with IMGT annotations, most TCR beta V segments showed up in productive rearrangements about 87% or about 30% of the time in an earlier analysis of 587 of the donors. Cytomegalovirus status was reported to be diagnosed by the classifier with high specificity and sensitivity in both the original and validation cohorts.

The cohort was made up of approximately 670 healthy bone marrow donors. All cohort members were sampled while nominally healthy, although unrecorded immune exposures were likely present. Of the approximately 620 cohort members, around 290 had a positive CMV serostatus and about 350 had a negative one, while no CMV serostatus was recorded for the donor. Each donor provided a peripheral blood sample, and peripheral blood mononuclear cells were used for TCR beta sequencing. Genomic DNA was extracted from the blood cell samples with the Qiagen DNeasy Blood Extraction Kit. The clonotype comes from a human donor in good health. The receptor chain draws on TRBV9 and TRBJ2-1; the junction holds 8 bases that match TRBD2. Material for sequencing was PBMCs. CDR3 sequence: CASSGSGAAGGEQFF. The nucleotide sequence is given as TGTGCCAGCAGCGGTAGCGGGGCCGCCGGCGGGGAGCAGTTCTTC.